What follows describes a single TCR beta chain. This entry comes from a study of T cell changes during pregnancy in multiple sclerosis. V was trimmed by 2 bases and J by 1 base, leaving 5 bases between them. The CDR3 loop spans 14 amino acids. Germline CDR1 reads KGHSH; CDR2 reads LQKENI. TCRdb keeps only in-frame clones here, not all; method: immunoSEQ multiplex PCR. This repertoire shows 60,000 to 85,000 clones, around 94% found once; its top ten account for about 0.6%. The chain couples TRBV18 to TRBJ2-2; D remains ambiguous. This receptor was taken from a female donor with multiple sclerosis, enrolled in a pregnancy study. The sequences come from peripheral blood, collected in the third trimester of pregnancy. In DNA, the CDR3 is TGTGCCAGCTCACCATCGAGGAACACCGGGGAGCTGTTTTTT. As protein: CASSPSRNTGELFF.